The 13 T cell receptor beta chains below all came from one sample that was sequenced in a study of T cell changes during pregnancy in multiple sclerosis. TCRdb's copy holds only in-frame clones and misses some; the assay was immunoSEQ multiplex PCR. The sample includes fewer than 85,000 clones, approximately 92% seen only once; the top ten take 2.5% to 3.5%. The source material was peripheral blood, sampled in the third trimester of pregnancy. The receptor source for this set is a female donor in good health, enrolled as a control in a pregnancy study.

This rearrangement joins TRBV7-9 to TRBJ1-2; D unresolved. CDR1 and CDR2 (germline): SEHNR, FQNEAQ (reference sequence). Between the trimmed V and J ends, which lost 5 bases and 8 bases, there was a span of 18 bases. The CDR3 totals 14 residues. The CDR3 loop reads CASSRGMASSGYTF. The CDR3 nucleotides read TGTGCCAGCAGCCGCGGGATGGCTTCCTCCGGCTACACCTTC. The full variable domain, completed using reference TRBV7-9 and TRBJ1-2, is DTGVSQNPRHKITKRGQNVTFRCDPISEHNRLYWYRQTLGQGPEFLTYFQNEAQLEKSRLLSDRFSAERPKGSFSTLEIQRTEQGDSAMYLCASSRGMASSGYTFGSGTRLTVV.

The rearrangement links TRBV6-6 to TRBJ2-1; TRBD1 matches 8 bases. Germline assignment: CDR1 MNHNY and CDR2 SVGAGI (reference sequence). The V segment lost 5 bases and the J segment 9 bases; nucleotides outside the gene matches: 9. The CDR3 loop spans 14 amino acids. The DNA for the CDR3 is TGTGCCAGCAGTCTCCGGACAGGGTCGGGTGAGCAGTTCTTC. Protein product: CASSLRTGSGEQFF.

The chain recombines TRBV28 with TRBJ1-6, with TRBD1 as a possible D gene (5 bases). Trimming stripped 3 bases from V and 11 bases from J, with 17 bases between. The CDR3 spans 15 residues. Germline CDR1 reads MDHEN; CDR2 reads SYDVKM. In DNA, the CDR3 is TGTGCCAGCAGTTTTGTAATGACAGTCGAGGCACCCCTCCACTTT. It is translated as CASSFVMTVEAPLHF.

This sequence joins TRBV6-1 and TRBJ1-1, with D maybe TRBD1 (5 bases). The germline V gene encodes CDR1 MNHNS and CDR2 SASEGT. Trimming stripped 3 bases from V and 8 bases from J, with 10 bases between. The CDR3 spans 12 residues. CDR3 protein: CASSEGLDEAFF. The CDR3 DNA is TGTGCCAGCAGTGAGGGGCTAGACGAAGCTTTCTTT.

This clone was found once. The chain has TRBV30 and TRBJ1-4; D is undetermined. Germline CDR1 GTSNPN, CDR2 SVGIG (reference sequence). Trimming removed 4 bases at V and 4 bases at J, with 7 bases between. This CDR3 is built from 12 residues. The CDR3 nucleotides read TGTGCCTGGACCAGTTTTAATGAAAAACTGTTTTTT. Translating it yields CAWTSFNEKLFF. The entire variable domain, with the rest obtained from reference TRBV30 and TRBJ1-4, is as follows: SQTIHQWPATLVQPVGSPLSLECTVEGTSNPNLYWYRQAAGRGLQLLFYSVGIGQISSEVPQNLSASRPQDRQFILSSKKLLLSDSGFYLCAWTSFNEKLFFGSGTQLSVL.

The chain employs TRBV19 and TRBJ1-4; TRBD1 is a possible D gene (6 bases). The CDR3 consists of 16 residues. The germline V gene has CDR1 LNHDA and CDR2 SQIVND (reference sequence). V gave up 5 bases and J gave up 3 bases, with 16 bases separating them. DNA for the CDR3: TGTGCCAGTAGTCTTTCGCGGGGGCTCTCTAATGAAAAACTGTTTTTT. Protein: CASSLSRGLSNEKLFF. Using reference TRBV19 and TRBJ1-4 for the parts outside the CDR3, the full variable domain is DGGITQSPKYLFRKEGQNVTLSCEQNLNHDAMYWYRQDPGQGLRLIYYSQIVNDFQKGDIAEGYSVSREKKESFPLTVTSAQKNPTAFYLCASSLSRGLSNEKLFFGSGTQLSVL.

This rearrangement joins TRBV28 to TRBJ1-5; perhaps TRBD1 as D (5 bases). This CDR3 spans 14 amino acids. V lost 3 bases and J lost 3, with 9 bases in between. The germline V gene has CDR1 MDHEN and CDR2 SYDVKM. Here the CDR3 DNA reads TGTGCCAGCAGTTTCAGGGCGGTCAATCAGCCCCAGCATTTT. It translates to CASSFRAVNQPQHF.

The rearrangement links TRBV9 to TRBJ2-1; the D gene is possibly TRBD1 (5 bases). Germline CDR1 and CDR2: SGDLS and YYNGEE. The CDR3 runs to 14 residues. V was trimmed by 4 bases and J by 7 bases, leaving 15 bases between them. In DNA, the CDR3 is TGTGCCAGCAGCAGGGGATCTGGCCCTAATGAGCAGTTCTTC. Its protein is CASSRGSGPNEQFF.

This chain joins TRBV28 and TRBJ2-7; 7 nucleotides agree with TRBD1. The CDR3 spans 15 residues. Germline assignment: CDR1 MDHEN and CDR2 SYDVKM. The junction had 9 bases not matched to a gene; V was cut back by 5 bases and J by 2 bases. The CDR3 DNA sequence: TGTGCCAGCAGTCTCGACAGGGCAACAACCTACGAGCAGTACTTC. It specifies CASSLDRATTYEQYF.

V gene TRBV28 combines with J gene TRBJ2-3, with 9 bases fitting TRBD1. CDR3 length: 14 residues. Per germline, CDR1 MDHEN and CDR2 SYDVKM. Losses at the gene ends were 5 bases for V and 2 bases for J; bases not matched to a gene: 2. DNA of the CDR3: TGTGCCAGCAGTCGGGACAGGGCCACAGATACGCAGTATTTT. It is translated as CASSRDRATDTQYF.

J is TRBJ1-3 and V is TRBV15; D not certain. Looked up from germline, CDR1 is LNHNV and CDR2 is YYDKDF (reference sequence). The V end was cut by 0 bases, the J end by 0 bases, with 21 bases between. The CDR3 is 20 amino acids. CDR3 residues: CATSRDLPRIRSSSGNTIYF. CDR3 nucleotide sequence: TGTGCCACCAGCAGAGATCTCCCCCGCATAAGATCGAGCTCTGGAAACACCATATATTTT.

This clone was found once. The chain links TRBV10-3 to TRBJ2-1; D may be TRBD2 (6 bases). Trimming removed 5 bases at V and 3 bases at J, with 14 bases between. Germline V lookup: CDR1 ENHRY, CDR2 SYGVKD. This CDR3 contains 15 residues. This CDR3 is CAISSDPTSYNEQFF. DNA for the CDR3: TGTGCCATCAGTTCCGACCCGACTAGCTACAATGAGCAGTTCTTC.

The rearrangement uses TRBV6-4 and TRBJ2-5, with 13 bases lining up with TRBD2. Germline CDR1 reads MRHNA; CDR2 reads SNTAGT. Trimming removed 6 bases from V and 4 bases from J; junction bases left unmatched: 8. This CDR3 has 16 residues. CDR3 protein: CASSPTGTSGVETQYF. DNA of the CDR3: TGTGCCAGCAGCCCTACCGGGACTAGCGGGGTAGAGACCCAGTACTTC.